This is a list of T cell receptor beta chains from one sample in a study of shared clonotypes between healthy human individuals. Using immunoSEQ multiplex PCR, the repertoire was profiled, and TCRdb retains in-frame clones only, with some absent. The data contain approximately 590,000 clones, around 95% of them seen just once; the ten biggest clones take up roughly 0.1%. The specimen was naive CD8+ T cells sorted from blood. These receptors were obtained from a woman aged 25 to 39 in good health. Both conserved end residues are part of each CDR3. The D gene is left open where the match is weak. Clone size appears in some rows only: once, few, many, or a class for an expanded clone.

-	TRBV11-2	-	TRBJ2-7	TGTGCCAGCAGCTTAGATTCCGGACCTATAGAGCAGTACTTC	CASSLDSGPIEQYF
-	TRBV11-2	-	TRBJ2-2	TGTGCCAGCAGCTCCACCGCCGGGGAGCTGTTTTTT	CASSSTAGELFF
-	TRBV19	TRBD1	TRBJ2-7	TGTGCCAGTAGTGTTCGGGACAGCGGCCACGAGCAGTACTTC	CASSVRDSGHEQYF
-	TRBV5-1	TRBD1	TRBJ2-7	TGCGCCAGCAGCCCACAGGGGGCTATCCACGAGCAGTACTTC	CASSPQGAIHEQYF
-	TRBV7-9	-	TRBJ2-7	TGTGCCAGCAGCACAACCGAGGAGGGCCCCTACGAGCAGTACTTC	CASSTTEEGPYEQYF
-	TRBV19	-	TRBJ2-3	TGTGCCAGTAGTATGTGGTCAGATACGCAGTATTTT	CASSMWSDTQYF
-	TRBV27	-	TRBJ1-2	TGTGCCAGCAGTCCGGACGCGGGGTATGGCTACACCTTC	CASSPDAGYGYTF
-	TRBV4-2	TRBD2	TRBJ2-5	TGTGCCAGCAGCCAACTCGCTCTAGCGGATCAAGAGACCCAGTACTTC	CASSQLALADQETQYF
-	TRBV28	-	TRBJ2-3	TGTGCCAGCAGTTTACTAGCCACAGATACGCAGTATTTT	CASSLLATDTQYF
-	TRBV28	-	TRBJ2-7	TGTGTCCCTCTCTCCTACGAGCAGTACTTC	CVPLSYEQYF
-	TRBV5-6	-	TRBJ2-1	TGTGCCAGCAGCTTGGAATTAGAGGGGCCCCGCAATGAGCAGTTCTTC	CASSLELEGPRNEQFF
-	TRBV10-3	TRBD2	TRBJ2-1	TGTGCCCTCGCCGTAGCGGGAGTAAACCATGAGCAGTTCTTC	CALAVAGVNHEQFF
-	TRBV27	-	TRBJ1-2	TGTGCCAGCAGTTTTTGGGGGCAGGGTGGAGGCTACACCTTC	CASSFWGQGGGYTF
few	TRBV6-5	-	TRBJ1-2	TGTGCCAGCGCCCAATCGAGCGTATTAAACTATGGCTACACCTTC	CASAQSSVLNYGYTF
-	TRBV13	-	TRBJ1-4	TGTGCCAGCAGCTTAGGCCGTCACCTCGGGGAAAAACTGTTTTTT	CASSLGRHLGEKLFF
-	TRBV7-6	-	TRBJ2-7	TGTGCCAGCAGCCGATGGGGAGTTAGGTCCGAGCAGTACTTC	CASSRWGVRSEQYF
-	TRBV2	-	TRBJ1-2	TGTGCCAGCAGTGTCGGGGAGTATGGCTACACCTTC	CASSVGEYGYTF
-	TRBV11-2	-	TRBJ2-1	TGTGCCAGCAGCTTAGTAAGGGGTAGCTCCTACAATGAGCAGTTCTTC	CASSLVRGSSYNEQFF
-	TRBV28	-	TRBJ2-3	TGTGCCAGCATCTTTCTGGGGGGCGCGGTAGATACGCAGTATTTT	CASIFLGGAVDTQYF
-	TRBV7-6	-	TRBJ1-1	TGTGCCAGCAGCCAAGAGGGGGGGCAGAACACTGAAGCTTTCTTT	CASSQEGGQNTEAFF
-	TRBV10-2	TRBD2	TRBJ2-5	TGCGCCAGCACCCGATGGGCTAGCGGAGGACAAGAGACCCAGTACTTC	CASTRWASGGQETQYF
-	TRBV2	-	TRBJ1-3	TGTGCCAGCAGTGAACGGCAGATCCCATCTGGAAACACCATATATTTT	CASSERQIPSGNTIYF
-	TRBV28	TRBD1	TRBJ1-5	TGTGCCAGCAGTCAGACAGGGGGCGGGGGTCAGCCCCAGCATTTT	CASSQTGGGGQPQHF
-	TRBV27	-	TRBJ1-1	TGTGCCAGCAGTTTTGGAACAGGGCCGAACACTGAAGCTTTCTTT	CASSFGTGPNTEAFF
-	TRBV27	-	TRBJ2-1	TGTGCCAGCAGTGAGGGAGGAGGAACAGGGGCCTACAATGAGCAGTTCTTC	CASSEGGGTGAYNEQFF